The T cell receptor (beta chain) under discussion was sequenced for a study of T-cell reconstitution after alpha-beta-depleted transplantation in children. Study outcomes and limitations: A year had passed since transplant, and T-cell counts and diversity by then came mostly from newly produced T cells. Alpha-beta T cells present about two months after transplant were reported to originate from several hundred expanded graft clones.

Comments on this clonotype: The target antigen is unknown.

TCRbeta library preparation incorporated unique molecular identifiers. TCRdb passed the PCR reads through MiXCR, listing each CDR3 protein once. The data hold more than 500,000 distinct CDR3 sequences, with approximately 10% observed a single time. The receptor's source is a female patient aged 2-9 years who had a stem cell transplant for aplastic anemia, so the T cells may come from the graft donor. The starting material was PBMCs, mostly from graft donor cells, obtained 180 days after TCRalphabeta/CD19-depleted stem cell transplant.

CDR3 protein: CATAKTGIAIQNGELFF. For the CDR3, the DNA is TGCGCCACCGCGAAGACAGGCATAGCGATACAGAACGGGGAGCTGTTTTTT. The chain recombines TRBV5-1 with TRBJ2-2; D perhaps matches TRBD1 (6 bases). Germline V gene data show CDR1 as SGHRS and CDR2 as YFSETQ. Trimming cost V 9 bases and J 7 bases, with 28 bases left between them. The CDR3 consists of 17 residues. Drawing the rest from reference TRBV5-1 and TRBJ2-2, the complete variable domain is KAGVTQTPRYLIKTRGQQVTLSCSPISGHRSVSWYQQTPGQGLQFLFEYFSETQRNKGNFPGRFSGRQFSNSRSEMNVSTLELGDSALYLCATAKTGIAIQNGELFFGEGSRLTVL.